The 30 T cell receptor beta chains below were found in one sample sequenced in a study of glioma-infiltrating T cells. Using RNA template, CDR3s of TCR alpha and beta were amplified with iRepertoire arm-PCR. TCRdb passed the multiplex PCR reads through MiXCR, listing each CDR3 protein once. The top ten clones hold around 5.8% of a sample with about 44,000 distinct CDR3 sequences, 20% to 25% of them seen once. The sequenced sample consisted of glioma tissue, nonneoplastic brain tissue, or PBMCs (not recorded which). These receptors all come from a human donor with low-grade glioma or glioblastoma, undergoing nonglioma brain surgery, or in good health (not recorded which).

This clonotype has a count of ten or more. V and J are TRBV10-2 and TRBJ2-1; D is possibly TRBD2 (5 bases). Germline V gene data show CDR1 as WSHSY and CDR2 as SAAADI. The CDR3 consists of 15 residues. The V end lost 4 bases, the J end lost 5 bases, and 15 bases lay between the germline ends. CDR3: CASSVGGGLNNEQFF. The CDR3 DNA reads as TGCGCCAGCAGTGTAGGAGGAGGTCTTAACAATGAGCAGTTCTTC.

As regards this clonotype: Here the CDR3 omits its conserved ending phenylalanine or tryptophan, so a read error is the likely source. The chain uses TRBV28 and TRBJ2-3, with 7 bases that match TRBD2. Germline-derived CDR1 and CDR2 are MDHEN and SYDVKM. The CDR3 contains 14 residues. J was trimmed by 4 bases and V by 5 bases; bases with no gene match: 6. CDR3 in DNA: TGTGCCAGCAGTACAGCGGGGAGCGCAGATACGCAGTATCTT. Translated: CASSTAGSADTQYL.

The CDR3 reads CASSFLEREEQFF. The CDR3 DNA sequence: TGTGCCAGCAGCTTCCTGGAGCGGGAGGAGCAGTTCTTC. The chain employs TRBV5-4 and TRBJ2-1; 8 bases are a match to TRBD2. Germline CDR1 is SGHNT and CDR2 is YYREEE (reference sequence). CDR3 length: 13 residues. After removal of 2 bases from V and 10 bases from J, the junction contained 5 bases not matched to a gene.

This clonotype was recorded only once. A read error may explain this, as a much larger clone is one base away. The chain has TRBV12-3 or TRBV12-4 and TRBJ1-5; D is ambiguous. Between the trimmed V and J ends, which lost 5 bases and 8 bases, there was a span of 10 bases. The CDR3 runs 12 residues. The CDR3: CASSTASKPQHF. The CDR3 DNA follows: TGTGCCAGCAGTACAGCCTCTAAGCCCCAGCATTTT.

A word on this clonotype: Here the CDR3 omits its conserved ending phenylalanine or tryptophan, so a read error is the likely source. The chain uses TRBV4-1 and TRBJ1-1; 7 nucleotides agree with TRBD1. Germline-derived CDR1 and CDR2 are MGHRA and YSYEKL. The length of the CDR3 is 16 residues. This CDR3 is CASSHPPGQTETGAFV. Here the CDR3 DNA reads TGCGCCAGCAGCCATCCACCGGGACAGACTGAGACTGGAGCTTTCGTT.

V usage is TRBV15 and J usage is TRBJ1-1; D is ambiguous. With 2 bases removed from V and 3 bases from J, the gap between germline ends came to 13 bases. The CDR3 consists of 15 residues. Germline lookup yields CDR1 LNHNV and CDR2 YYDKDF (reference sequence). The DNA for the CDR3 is TGTGCCACCAGCAGACCGACCCGCGAGGACACTGAAGCTTTCTTT. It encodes CATSRPTREDTEAFF.

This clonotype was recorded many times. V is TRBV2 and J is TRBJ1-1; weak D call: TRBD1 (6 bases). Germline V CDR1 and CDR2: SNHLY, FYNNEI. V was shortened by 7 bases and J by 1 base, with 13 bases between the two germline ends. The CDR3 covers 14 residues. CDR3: CASTGDTSNTEAFF. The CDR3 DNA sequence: TGTGCCAGCACCGGGGACACTTCGAACACTGAAGCTTTCTTT.

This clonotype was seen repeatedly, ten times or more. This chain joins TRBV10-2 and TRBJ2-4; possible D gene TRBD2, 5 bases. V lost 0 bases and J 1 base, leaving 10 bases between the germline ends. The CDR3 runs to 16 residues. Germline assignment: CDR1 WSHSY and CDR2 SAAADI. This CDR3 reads CASSESAGSAKNIQYF. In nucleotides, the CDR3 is TGCGCCAGCAGTGAGTCGGCGGGCTCGGCCAAAAACATTCAGTACTTC.

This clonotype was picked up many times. For the CDR3, the DNA is TGTGCCAGCAGCTTAGTAGGAAAGAACACTGAAGCTTTCTTT. It specifies CASSLVGKNTEAFF. The V and J genes are TRBV7-8 and TRBJ1-1; D is undetermined. V shed 1 base and J shed 1 base, with 7 bases lying between them. The CDR3 covers 14 residues. CDR1 and CDR2 from the germline V gene are SGHVS and FQNEAQ. Using reference TRBV7-8 and TRBJ1-1 for the parts outside the CDR3, the full variable domain is GAGVSQSPRYKVAKRGQDVALRCDPISGHVSLFWYQQALGQGPEFLTYFQNEAQLDKSGLPSDRFFAERPEGSVSTLKIQRTQQEDSAVYLCASSLVGKNTEAFFGQGTRLTVV.

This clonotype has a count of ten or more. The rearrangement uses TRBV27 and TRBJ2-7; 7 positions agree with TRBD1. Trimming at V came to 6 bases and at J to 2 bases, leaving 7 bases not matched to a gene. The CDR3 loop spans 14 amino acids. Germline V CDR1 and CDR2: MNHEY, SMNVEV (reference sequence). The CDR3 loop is CASSPDTGAYEQYF. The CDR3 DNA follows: TGTGCCAGCAGCCCAGATACAGGGGCCTACGAGCAGTACTTC.

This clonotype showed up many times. This chain's CDR3 is CASSYGGGNQPQHF. In DNA, the CDR3 is TGTGCCAGCAGTTACGGGGGCGGCAATCAGCCCCAGCATTTT. The gene calls are TRBV6-6 and TRBJ1-5, with TRBD1 as a possible D gene (6 bases). CDR3 length: 14 residues. V shed 2 bases and J shed 2 bases, with 7 bases lying between them. The germline V gene has CDR1 MNHNY and CDR2 SVGAGI (reference sequence).

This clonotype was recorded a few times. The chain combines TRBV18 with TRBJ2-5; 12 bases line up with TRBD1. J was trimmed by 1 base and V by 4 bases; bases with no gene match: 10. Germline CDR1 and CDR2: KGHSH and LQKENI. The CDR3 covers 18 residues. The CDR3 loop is CASSRPGQGAGLQETQYF. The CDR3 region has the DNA TGTGCCAGCTCACGACCGGGACAGGGGGCAGGTCTCCAAGAGACCCAGTACTTC. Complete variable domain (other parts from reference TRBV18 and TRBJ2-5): NAGVMQNPRHLVRRRGQEARLRCSPMKGHSHVYWYRQLPEEGLKFMVYLQKENIIDESGMPKERFSAEFPKEGPSILRIQQVVRGDSAAYFCASSRPGQGAGLQETQYFGPGTRLLVL.

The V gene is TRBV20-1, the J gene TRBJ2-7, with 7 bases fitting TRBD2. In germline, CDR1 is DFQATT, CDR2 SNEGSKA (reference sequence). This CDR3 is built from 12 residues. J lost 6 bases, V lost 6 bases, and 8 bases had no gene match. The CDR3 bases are TGCAGTGCCGCCGGGACTATCTTCGAGCAGTACTTC. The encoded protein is CSAAGTIFEQYF.

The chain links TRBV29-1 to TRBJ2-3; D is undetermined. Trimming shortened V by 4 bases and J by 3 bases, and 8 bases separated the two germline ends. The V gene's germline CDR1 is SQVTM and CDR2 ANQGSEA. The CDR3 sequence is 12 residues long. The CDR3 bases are TGCAGCGTTGTGGTTGGGACAGATACGCAGTATTTT. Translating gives CSVVVGTDTQYF.

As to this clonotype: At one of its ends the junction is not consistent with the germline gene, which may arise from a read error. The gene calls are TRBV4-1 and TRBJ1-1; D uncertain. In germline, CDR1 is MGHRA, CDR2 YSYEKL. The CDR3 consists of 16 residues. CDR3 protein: CASRQDGYTRGGEAFF. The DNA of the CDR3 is TGCGCCAGCAGACAAGATGGATATACCAGAGGAGGGGAAGCTTTCTTT.

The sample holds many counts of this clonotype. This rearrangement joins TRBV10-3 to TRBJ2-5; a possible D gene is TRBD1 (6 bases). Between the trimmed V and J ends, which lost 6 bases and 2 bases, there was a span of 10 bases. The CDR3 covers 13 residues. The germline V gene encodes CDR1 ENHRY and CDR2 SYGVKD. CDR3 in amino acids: CAIRDRSQETQYF. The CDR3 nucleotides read TGTGCCATCAGGGACAGAAGTCAAGAGACCCAGTACTTC.

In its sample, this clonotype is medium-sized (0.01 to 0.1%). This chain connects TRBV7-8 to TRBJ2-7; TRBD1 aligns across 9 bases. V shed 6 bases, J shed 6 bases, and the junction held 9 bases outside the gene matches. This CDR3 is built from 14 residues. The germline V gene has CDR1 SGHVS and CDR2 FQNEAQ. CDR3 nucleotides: TGTGCCAGCAGGCGCCCCGGGACAGGGACCGAGCAGTACTTC. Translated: CASRRPGTGTEQYF.

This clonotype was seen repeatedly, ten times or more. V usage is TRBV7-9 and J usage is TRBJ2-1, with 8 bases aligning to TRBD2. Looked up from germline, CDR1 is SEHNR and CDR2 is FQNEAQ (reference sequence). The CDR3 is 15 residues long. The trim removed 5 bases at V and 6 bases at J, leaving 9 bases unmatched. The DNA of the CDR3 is TGTGCCAGCAGCCGATATAGCGGGATCAGCAATGAGCAGTTCTTC. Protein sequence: CASSRYSGISNEQFF. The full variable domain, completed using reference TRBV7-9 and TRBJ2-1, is DTGVSQNPRHKITKRGQNVTFRCDPISEHNRLYWYRQTLGQGPEFLTYFQNEAQLEKSRLLSDRFSAERPKGSFSTLEIQRTEQGDSAMYLCASSRYSGISNEQFFGPGTRLTVL.

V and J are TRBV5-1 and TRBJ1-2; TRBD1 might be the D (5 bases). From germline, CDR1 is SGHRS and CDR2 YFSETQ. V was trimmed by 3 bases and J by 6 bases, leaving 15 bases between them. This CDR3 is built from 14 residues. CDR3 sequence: CASSSEGRPHGYTF. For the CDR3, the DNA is TGCGCCAGCAGCTCCGAGGGACGGCCGCATGGCTACACCTTC.

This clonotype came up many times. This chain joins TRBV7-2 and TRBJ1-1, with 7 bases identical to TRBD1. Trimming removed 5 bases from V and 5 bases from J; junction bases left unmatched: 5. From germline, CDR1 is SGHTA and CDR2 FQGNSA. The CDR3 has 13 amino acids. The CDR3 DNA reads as TGTGCCAGCAGCGATCCGGACAGGACTGAAGCTTTCTTT. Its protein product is CASSDPDRTEAFF.

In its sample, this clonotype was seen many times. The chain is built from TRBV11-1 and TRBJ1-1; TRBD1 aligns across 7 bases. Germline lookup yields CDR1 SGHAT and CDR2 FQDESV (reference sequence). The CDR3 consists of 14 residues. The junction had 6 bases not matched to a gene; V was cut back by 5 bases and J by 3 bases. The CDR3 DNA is TGTGCCAGCAGCCCGGGACAGTATTACACTGAAGCTTTCTTT. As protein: CASSPGQYYTEAFF. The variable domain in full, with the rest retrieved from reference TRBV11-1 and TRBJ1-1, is EAEVAQSPRYKITEKSQAVAFWCDPISGHATLYWYRQILGQGPELLVQFQDESVVDDSQLPKDRFSAERLKGVDSTLKIQPAELGDSAMYLCASSPGQYYTEAFFGQGTRLTVV.

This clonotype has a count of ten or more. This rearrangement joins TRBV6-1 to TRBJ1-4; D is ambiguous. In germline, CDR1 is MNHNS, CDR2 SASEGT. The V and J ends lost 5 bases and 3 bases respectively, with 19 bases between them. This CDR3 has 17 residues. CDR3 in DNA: TGTGCCAGCAGTTATTTGCCGGCGGAAAGGGCTAATGAAAAACTGTTTTTT. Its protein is CASSYLPAERANEKLFF.

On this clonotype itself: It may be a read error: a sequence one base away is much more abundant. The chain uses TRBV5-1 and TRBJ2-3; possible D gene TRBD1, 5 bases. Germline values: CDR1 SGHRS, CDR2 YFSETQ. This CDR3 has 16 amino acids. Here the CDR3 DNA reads TGCGCCAGCAGCTTGGGGGGCGGCCAAGTCGCAGATACGAAGTATTTT. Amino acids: CASSLGGGQVADTKYF.

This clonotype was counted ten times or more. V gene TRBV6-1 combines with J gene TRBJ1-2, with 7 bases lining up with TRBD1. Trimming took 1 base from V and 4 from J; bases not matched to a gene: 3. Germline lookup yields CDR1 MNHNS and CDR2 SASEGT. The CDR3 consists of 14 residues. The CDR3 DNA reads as TGTGCCAGCAGTGAAGAATCAGGGGGCTATGGCTACACCTTC. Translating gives CASSEESGGYGYTF.

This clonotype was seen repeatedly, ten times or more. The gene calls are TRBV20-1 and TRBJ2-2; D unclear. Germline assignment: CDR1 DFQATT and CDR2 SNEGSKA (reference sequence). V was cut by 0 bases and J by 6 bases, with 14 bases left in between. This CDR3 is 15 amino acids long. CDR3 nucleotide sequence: TGCAGTGCTAGAGAGTCTTGGGGTCCGGCCGGGGAGCTGTTTTTT. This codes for CSARESWGPAGELFF.

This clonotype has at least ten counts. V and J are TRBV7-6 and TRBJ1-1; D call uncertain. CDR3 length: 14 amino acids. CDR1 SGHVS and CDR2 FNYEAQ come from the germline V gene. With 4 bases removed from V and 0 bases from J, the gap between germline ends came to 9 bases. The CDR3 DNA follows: TGTGCCAGCAGCTCCAACCCCATGAACACTGAAGCTTTCTTT. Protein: CASSSNPMNTEAFF.

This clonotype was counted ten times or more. DNA for the CDR3: TGTGCCAGCAACCTTGACTCGGGCTCCTATGGCTACACCTTC. It is translated as CASNLDSGSYGYTF. This chain links TRBV2 with TRBJ1-2; no clear D. The V gene lost 7 bases and the J gene lost 4 bases, with 16 bases spanning the gap. The CDR3 extends over 14 amino acids. Germline V gene sequence: CDR1 SNHLY, CDR2 FYNNEI.

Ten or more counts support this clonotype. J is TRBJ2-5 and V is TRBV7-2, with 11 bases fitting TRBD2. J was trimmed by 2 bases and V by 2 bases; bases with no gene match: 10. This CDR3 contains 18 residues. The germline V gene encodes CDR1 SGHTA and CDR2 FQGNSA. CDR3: CASSLNLASGRLQETQYF. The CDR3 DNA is TGTGCCAGCAGCTTAAACTTAGCTAGCGGGAGGTTGCAAGAGACCCAGTACTTC.

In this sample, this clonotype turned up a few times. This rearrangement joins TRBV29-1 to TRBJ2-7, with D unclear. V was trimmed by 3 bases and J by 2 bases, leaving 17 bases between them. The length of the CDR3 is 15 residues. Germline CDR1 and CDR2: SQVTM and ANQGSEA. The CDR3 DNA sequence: TGCAGCGTTGACGTCCAGAGAACGAAAGCCTACGAGCAGTACTTC. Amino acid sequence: CSVDVQRTKAYEQYF.

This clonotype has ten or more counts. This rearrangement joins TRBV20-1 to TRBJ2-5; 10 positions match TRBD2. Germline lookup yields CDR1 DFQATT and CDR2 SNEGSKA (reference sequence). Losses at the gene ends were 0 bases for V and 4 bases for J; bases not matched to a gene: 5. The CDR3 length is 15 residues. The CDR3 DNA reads TGCAGTGCTAGAGATCAGGCTAGCGGGGGAGAGACCCAGTACTTC. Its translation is CSARDQASGGETQYF.